This T cell receptor beta chain was retrieved from a study of blood T cells in healthy people across ages. On the study more broadly: The template switching approach captured approximately one barcoded beta molecule for every two T cells.

Points from the study as a whole: Long-lived and aged donors differed, with more naive CD4+ cells and higher diversity in the long-lived.

Primers used in a second PCR of about 7 to 12 cycles were a sample-barcoded 5' primer and a J-beta primer mix. Each cDNA molecule carried a tag from a template-switch adaptor that contained 12 random nucleotides. One entry per CDR3 protein, called by TCRdb with MiXCR from the 5' RACE reads. The sample consists of approximately 1.5 million distinct CDR3 sequences, approximately 43% of them appearing once. The germline V gene encodes CDR1 LGHNT and CDR2 FRNRAP. V gave up 2 bases and J gave up 0 bases, with 14 bases separating them. CDR3 length: 17 residues. With respect to this clonotype: Its antigen is as yet unknown.

The sequence derives from a woman in her late teens or twenties in good health. Sequenced input: blood. The gene calls are TRBV12-5 and TRBJ1-5; perhaps TRBD1 as D (5 bases). The CDR3 sequence: CASGLQDGQISNQPQHF. DNA of the CDR3: TGTGCTAGTGGTTTGCAAGATGGACAAATTAGCAATCAGCCCCAGCATTTT.